This T cell receptor (beta chain) comes out of a study of CD8 T cells in ankylosing spondylitis. Findings and caveats of the study: Within matched ankylosing spondylitis synovial fluid, disease-linked clones were reportedly significantly enriched.

Each CDR3 protein is one row after TCRdb ran MiXCR on the 5' RACE reads. Among 120,000 to 150,000 distinct CDR3 sequences, approximately 9.2% were seen once, and the ten largest hold more than 7%. The CDR3 is 13 residues long. Trimming removed 1 base from V and 7 bases from J, with 9 bases in between. Per the germline V gene, CDR1 is SGHTA and CDR2 is FQGNSA. This clonotype turned up a few times. Its antigen is unknown. The chain has TRBV7-2 and TRBJ2-3; D is undetermined. The sequence came from a male donor with ankylosing spondylitis. The sequencing input was synovial fluid, either unsorted or a sorted T cell fraction (not recorded which). CDR3 region: CASSLGRPNTQYF. CDR3 bases: TGTGCCAGCAGCTTAGGCCGCCCTAATACGCAGTATTTT.